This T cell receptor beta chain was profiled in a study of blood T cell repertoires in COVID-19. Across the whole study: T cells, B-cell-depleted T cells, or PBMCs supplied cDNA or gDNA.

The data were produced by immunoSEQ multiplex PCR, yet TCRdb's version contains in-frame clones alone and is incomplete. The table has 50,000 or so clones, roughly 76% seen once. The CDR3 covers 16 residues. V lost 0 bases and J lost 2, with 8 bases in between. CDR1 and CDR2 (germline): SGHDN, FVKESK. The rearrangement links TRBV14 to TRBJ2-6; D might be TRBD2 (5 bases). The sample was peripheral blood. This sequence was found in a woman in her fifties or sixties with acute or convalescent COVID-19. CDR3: CASSQERVTGANVLTF. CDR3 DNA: TGTGCCAGCAGCCAAGAGAGGGTTACTGGGGCCAACGTCCTGACTTTC.